Below are 18 T cell receptor beta chains sequenced from a single sample in a study of Graves' ophthalmopathy and Graves' hyperthyroidism. As the template, RNA transcripts were used to amplify TCR beta CDR3 regions. HTBI primers served in a first-round RT-PCR, which a second-round multiplex PCR followed. From the multiplex PCR reads, TCRdb called clonotypes with MiXCR, one entry per CDR3 protein. The sample shows 40,000 to 45,000 distinct CDR3 sequences, about 51% of them seen only once. Sequenced: peripheral blood. Receptors were obtained from an adult man with Graves' ophthalmopathy.

This clonotype was picked up many times. J is TRBJ2-7 and V is TRBV6-1, with TRBD1 identical over 7 bases. The CDR3 covers 15 residues. Per the germline V gene, CDR1 is MNHNS and CDR2 is SASEGT. J lost 0 bases, V lost 4 bases, and 6 bases had no gene match. CDR3 bases: TGTGCCAGCAGTGCCGCCGGGACAGCCTCCTACGAGCAGTACTTC. Translating it yields CASSAAGTASYEQYF.

The sample holds many counts of this clonotype. J is TRBJ2-3 and V is TRBV11-2; TRBD1 agrees at 7 bases. Germline assignment: CDR1 SGHAT and CDR2 FQNNGV. The CDR3 runs 15 residues. The V and J ends lost 3 bases and 4 bases, in that order; junction bases with no gene match: 7. CDR3 DNA sequence: TGTGCCAGCAGCTTCGACAGGGCGAGGGCAGATACGCAGTATTTT. Its protein is CASSFDRARADTQYF.

The rearrangement links TRBV5-6 to TRBJ2-5, with D tentatively TRBD2 (7 bases). Trimming removed 0 bases from V and 1 base from J, with 16 bases in between. Germline V gives CDR1 SGHDT, CDR2 YYEEEE. The CDR3 runs to 17 residues. As DNA, the CDR3 is TGTGCCAGCAGCTTGGGGAGGGGGGGTCACAGCCAAGAGACCCAGTACTTC. Its protein product is CASSLGRGGHSQETQYF.

The chain is built from TRBV7-3 and TRBJ2-5; D possibly corresponds to TRBD2 (6 bases). Germline CDR1 and CDR2: SGHTA and FQGTGA. The CDR3 length is 15 residues. The V gene lost 5 bases and the J gene lost 6 bases, with 19 bases spanning the gap. CDR3 region: CASSNQLGGTKTQYF. The CDR3 DNA reads TGTGCCAGCAGCAACCAACTGGGGGGTACGAAGACCCAGTACTTC.

The chain links TRBV30 to TRBJ1-5; TRBD1 aligns across 7 bases. Germline trimming cut 2 bases from V and 3 bases from J; bases unmatched to any gene: 7. The CDR3 length is 15 residues. Germline CDR1 and CDR2: GTSNPN and SVGIG (reference sequence). CDR3: CAWSLWDSYNQPQHF. CDR3 bases: TGTGCCTGGAGTCTTTGGGACAGCTACAATCAGCCCCAGCATTTT.

Here the CDR3 reads CASSFKQGVGQPQHF. The CDR3 nucleotides are TGCGCCAGCAGCTTTAAACAGGGGGTGGGTCAGCCCCAGCATTTT. The chain employs TRBV5-1 and TRBJ1-5; 8 bases align to TRBD1. The CDR3 runs 15 residues. CDR1 is SGHRS and CDR2 is YFSETQ in the germline V gene. J was trimmed by 6 bases and V by 2 bases; bases with no gene match: 7.

The V gene is TRBV20-1, the J gene TRBJ2-6, with 13 positions matching TRBD2. This CDR3 has 18 amino acids. Germline assignment: CDR1 DFQATT and CDR2 SNEGSKA (reference sequence). V was pared by 4 bases and J by 2 bases, with 8 bases of the junction left unmatched. In DNA form, the CDR3 reads TGCAGTGCTAAGGGACCGGGACTAGCGGGAACTGGGGCCAACGTCCTGACTTTC. Translation gives CSAKGPGLAGTGANVLTF.

The table lists this clonotype with many counts. This sequence joins TRBV14 and TRBJ2-1; TRBD2 is a possible D gene (6 bases). CDR1 is SGHDN, CDR2 FVKESK, per germline. The ends were cut back, 0 bases at V and 2 bases at J, with 11 bases in the middle. This CDR3 spans 16 amino acids. Here the CDR3 DNA reads TGTGCCAGCAGCCAAGAACTGGGGGGACCCTACAATGAGCAGTTCTTC. Residues: CASSQELGGPYNEQFF.

In its sample, this clonotype was seen many times. The gene calls are TRBV5-1 and TRBJ1-1; TRBD1 might be the D (6 bases). Per the germline V gene, CDR1 is SGHRS and CDR2 is YFSETQ. V dropped 4 bases and J dropped 1 base, with 17 bases sitting between them. The CDR3 is 16 amino acids. The CDR3 reads CASSRARDTANTEAFF. The CDR3 DNA reads TGCGCCAGCAGCCGTGCCCGGGACACAGCGAACACTGAAGCTTTCTTT.

V and J are TRBV24-1 and TRBJ2-1; 8 positions match TRBD1. CDR1 is KGHDR, CDR2 SFDVKD, per germline. There are 15 residues in the CDR3. V lost 4 bases and J lost 5; bases outside the gene matches: 6. The CDR3 bases are TGTGCCACCAGTGACGAGGACAGGGTTAACAATGAGCAGTTCTTC. Its protein product is CATSDEDRVNNEQFF.

This clonotype was recorded at least ten times. This sequence joins TRBV12-3 or TRBV12-4 and TRBJ1-3; the match to TRBD1 covers 9 bases. Trimming at V came to 6 bases and at J to 2 bases, leaving 2 bases not matched to a gene. The CDR3 runs 14 residues. CDR3: CASSRQGAGNTIYF. Written as DNA, the CDR3 is TGTGCCAGCAGCCGACAGGGGGCTGGAAACACCATATATTTT.

This clonotype was detected ten times or more. CDR3 amino acids: CASSETSGGYETQYF. CDR3 nucleotides: TGTGCCAGCAGTGAGACTAGCGGGGGTTACGAGACCCAGTACTTC. The V gene is TRBV6-2 or TRBV6-3, the J gene TRBJ2-5; 12 nucleotides agree with TRBD2. Germline lookup yields CDR1 MNHEY and CDR2 SVGEGT. V lost 5 bases to trimming and J lost 5 bases; unmatched junction nucleotides: 6. CDR3 length: 15 amino acids.

This chain uses TRBV19 with TRBJ2-3, with D possibly TRBD2 on 6 matching bases. There are 20 residues in the CDR3. V lost 6 bases to trimming and J lost 2 bases, with 30 bases between them. Germline CDR1 reads LNHDA; CDR2 reads SQIVND (reference sequence). The CDR3 region is CASSPSRSRRGTPATDTQYF. CDR3 nucleotide sequence: TGTGCCAGTAGCCCCAGCCGGTCCCGGAGGGGCACACCAGCCACAGATACGCAGTATTTT. The variable domain in full, completed from reference TRBV19 and TRBJ2-3, reads DGGITQSPKYLFRKEGQNVTLSCEQNLNHDAMYWYRQDPGQGLRLIYYSQIVNDFQKGDIAEGYSVSREKKESFPLTVTSAQKNPTAFYLCASSPSRSRRGTPATDTQYFGPGTRLTVL.

This clonotype was found many times. J is TRBJ2-5 and V is TRBV4-1, with 12 nucleotides matching TRBD2. The CDR3 loop spans 15 amino acids. V shed 4 bases, J shed 4 bases, and the junction held 4 bases outside the gene matches. Germline V gene lookup returns CDR1 MGHRA and CDR2 YSYEKL. The CDR3 sequence is CASSRVTSGGETQYF. The CDR3 DNA reads TGCGCCAGCAGCCGAGTGACTAGCGGGGGAGAGACCCAGTACTTC.

V and J are TRBV20-1 and TRBJ2-7; 8 bases fit TRBD2. The CDR3 totals 15 residues. Looked up from germline, CDR1 is DFQATT and CDR2 is SNEGSKA (reference sequence). The J segment lost 4 bases and the V segment lost 6 bases, leaving 14 bases of the junction unmatched. The CDR3 DNA follows: TGCAGTGCGCCCCGACCGGGACTAGAGACATACGAGCAGTACTTC. Translated, it gives CSAPRPGLETYEQYF.

The chain recombines TRBV29-1 with TRBJ2-1; TRBD2 matches 7 bases. Germline CDR1 and CDR2: SQVTM and ANQGSEA. The trim removed 0 bases at V and 0 bases at J, leaving 5 bases unmatched. The CDR3 length is 16 residues. CDR3 region: CSVEDQRTSSYNEQFF. Here the CDR3 DNA reads TGCAGCGTTGAAGATCAACGGACTAGCTCCTACAATGAGCAGTTCTTC.

This chain joins TRBV10-3 and TRBJ1-4; D unresolved. The V and J ends lost 0 bases and 0 bases respectively, with 14 bases between them. The CDR3 length is 18 residues. In germline, CDR1 is ENHRY, CDR2 SYGVKD. CDR3 sequence: CAISESFRTSATNEKLFF. Here the CDR3 DNA reads TGTGCCATCAGTGAGTCGTTCAGAACCTCTGCAACTAATGAAAAACTGTTTTTT.

On this clonotype: A much more abundant neighbour one base away suggests this may be a read error. V gene TRBV28 combines with J gene TRBJ2-1; no definite D call. The CDR3 is 13 residues long. Trimming removed 8 bases from V and 2 bases from J, with 10 bases in between. From germline, CDR1 is MDHEN and CDR2 SYDVKM. The CDR3 coding sequence is TGTGCCAGCGGGTCTGGGGCCTACAATGAGCAGTTCTTC. Translating it yields CASGSGAYNEQFF.